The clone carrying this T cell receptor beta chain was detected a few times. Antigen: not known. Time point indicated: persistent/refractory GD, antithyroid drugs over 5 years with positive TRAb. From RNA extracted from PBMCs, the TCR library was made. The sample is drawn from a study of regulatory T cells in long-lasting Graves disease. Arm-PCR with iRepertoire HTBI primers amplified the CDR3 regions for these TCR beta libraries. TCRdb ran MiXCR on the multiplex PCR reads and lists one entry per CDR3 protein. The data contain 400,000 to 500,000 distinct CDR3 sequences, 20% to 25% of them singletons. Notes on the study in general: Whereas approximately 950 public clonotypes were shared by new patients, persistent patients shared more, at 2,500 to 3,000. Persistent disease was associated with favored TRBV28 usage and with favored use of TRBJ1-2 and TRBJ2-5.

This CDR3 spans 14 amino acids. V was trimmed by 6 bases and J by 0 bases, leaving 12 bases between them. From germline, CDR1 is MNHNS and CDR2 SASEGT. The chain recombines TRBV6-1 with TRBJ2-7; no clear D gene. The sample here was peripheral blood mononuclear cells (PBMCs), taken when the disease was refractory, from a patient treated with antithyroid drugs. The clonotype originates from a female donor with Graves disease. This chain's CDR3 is CASRPIGFSYEQYF. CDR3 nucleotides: TGTGCCAGCAGGCCGATTGGGTTCTCCTACGAGCAGTACTTC.